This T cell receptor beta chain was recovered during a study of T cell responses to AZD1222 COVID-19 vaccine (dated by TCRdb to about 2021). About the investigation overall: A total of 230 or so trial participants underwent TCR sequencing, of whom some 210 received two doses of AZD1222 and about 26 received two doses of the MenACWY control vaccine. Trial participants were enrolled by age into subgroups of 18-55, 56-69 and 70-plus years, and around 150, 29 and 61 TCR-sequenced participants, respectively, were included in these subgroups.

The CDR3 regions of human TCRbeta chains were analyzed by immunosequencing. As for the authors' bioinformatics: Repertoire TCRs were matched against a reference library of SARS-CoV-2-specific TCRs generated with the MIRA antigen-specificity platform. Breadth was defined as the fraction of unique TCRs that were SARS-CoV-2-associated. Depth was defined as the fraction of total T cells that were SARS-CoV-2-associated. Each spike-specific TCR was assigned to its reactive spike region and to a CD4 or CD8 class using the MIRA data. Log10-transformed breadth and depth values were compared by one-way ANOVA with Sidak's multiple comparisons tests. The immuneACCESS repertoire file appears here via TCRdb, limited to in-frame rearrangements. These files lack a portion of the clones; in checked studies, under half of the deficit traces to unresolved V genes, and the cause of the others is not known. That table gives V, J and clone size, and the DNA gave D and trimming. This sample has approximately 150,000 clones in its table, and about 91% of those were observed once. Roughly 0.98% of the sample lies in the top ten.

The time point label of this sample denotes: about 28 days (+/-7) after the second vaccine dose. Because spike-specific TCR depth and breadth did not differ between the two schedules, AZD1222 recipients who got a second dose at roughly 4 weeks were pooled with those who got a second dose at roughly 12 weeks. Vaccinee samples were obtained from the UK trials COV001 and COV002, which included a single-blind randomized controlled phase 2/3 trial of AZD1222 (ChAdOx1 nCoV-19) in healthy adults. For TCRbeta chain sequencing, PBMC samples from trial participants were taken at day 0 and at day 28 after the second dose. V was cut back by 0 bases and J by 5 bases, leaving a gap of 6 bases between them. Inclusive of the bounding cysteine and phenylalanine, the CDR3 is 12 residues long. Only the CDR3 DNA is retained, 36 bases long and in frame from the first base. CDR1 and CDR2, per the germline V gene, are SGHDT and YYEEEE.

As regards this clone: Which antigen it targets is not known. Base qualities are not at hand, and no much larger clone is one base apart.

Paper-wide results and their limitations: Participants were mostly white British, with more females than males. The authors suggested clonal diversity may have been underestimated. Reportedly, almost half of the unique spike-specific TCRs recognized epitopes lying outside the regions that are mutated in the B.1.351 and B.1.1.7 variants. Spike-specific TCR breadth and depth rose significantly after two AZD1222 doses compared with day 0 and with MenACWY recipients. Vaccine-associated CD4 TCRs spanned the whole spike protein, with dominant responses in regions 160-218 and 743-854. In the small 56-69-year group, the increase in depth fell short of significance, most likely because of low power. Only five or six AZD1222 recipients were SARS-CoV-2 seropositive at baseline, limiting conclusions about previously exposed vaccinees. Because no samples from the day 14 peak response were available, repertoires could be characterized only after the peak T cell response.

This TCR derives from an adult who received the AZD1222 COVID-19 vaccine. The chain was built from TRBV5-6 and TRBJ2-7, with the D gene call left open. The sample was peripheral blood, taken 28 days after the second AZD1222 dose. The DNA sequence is TGTGCCAGCAGCTTGGCAGTCCACGAGCAGTACTTC. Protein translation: CASSLAVHEQYF.